This T cell receptor (beta chain) was recovered during a study of blood T cell repertoires in COVID-19. Turning to the study itself: Sites across the United States, Italy and Spain contributed samples from acute and convalescent COVID-19. In each case, the material was cDNA or gDNA derived from T cells, B-cell-depleted T cells, or PBMCs.

Recruited during active infection, patients (from Seattle) were subsequently followed longitudinally. V lost 0 bases and J 0 bases, leaving 10 bases between the germline ends. The CDR3 has 17 residues. Germline assignment: CDR1 SGHRS and CDR2 YFSETQ. Clones were read by immunoSEQ multiplex PCR, and TCRdb kept only the in-frame ones, dropping some. The sample lists about 200,000 clones, 75% to 90% seen once, with 8% to 9% in the top ten. The source is a woman older than 75 with COVID-19, enrolled during active disease. Sequenced sample: peripheral blood. The V gene is TRBV5-1, the J gene TRBJ2-6; D is perhaps TRBD1 (6 bases). The CDR3 spells CASSLETGLSGANVLTF. The CDR3 DNA reads as TGCGCCAGCAGCTTGGAGACAGGCCTCTCTGGGGCCAACGTCCTGACTTTC.